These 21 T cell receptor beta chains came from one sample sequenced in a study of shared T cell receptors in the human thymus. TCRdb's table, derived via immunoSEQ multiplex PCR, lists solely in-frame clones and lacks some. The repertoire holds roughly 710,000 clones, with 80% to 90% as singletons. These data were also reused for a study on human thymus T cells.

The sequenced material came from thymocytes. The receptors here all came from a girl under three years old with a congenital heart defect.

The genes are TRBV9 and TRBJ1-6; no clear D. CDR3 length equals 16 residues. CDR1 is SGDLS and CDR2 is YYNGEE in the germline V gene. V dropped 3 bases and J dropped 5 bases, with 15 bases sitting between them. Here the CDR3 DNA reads TGTGCCAGCAGCGCCCGAGGTGTGACCCATAATTCACCCCTCCACTTT. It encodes CASSARGVTHNSPLHF.

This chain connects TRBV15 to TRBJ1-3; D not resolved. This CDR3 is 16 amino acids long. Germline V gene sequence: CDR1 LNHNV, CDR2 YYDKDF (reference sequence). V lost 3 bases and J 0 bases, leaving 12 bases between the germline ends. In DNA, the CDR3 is TGTGCCACCAGCAGCCGGTGGTCGGGCTCTGGAAACACCATATATTTT. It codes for CATSSRWSGSGNTIYF.

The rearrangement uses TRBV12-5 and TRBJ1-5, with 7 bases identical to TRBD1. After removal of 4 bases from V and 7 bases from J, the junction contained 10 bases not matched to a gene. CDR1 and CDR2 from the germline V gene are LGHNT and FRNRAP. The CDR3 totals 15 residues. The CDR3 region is CASGYGQEGRQPQHF. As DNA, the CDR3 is TGTGCTAGTGGTTACGGACAGGAGGGGAGACAGCCCCAGCATTTT.

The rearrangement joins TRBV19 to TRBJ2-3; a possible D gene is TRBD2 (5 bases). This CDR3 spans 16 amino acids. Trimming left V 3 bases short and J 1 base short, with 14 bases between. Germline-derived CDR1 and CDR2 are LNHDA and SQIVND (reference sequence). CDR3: CASSIKRPPRTDTQYF. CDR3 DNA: TGTGCCAGTAGTATTAAGCGGCCGCCACGCACAGATACGCAGTATTTT.

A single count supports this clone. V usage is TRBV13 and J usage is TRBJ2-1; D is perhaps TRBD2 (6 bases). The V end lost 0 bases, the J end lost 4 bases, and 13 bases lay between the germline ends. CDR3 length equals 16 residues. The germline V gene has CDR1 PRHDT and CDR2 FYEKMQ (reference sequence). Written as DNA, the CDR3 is TGTGCCAGCAGCTTAGGCGCTGGCGGGGTATACAATGAGCAGTTCTTC. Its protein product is CASSLGAGGVYNEQFF.

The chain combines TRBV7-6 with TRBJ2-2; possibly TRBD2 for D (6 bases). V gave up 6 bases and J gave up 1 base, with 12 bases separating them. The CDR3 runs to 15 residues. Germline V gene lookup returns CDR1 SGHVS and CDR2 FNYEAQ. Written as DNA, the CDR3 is TGTGCCAGCAGTTGCGGGGAAAAGAACACCGGGGAGCTGTTTTTT. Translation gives CASSCGEKNTGELFF.

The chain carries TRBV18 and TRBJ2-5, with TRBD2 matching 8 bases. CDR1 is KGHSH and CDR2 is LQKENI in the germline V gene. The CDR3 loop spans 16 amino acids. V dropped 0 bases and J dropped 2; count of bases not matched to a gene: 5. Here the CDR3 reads CASSPPSGGTQETQYF. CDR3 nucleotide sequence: TGTGCCAGCTCACCACCCAGCGGGGGAACTCAAGAGACCCAGTACTTC.

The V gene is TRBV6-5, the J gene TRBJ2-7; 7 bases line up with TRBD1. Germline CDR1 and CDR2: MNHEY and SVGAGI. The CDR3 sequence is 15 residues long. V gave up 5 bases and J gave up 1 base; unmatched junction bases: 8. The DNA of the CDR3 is TGTGCCAGCAGTCAATCCTCGGGACAGTCCTACGAGCAGTACTTC. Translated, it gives CASSQSSGQSYEQYF.

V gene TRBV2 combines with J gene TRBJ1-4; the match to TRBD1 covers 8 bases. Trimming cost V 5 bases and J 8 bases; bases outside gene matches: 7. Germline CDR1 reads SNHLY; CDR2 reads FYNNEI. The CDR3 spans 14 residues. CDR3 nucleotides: TGTGCCAGCAGTCGGACAGGGTGGGAGGAAAAACTGTTTTTT. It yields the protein CASSRTGWEEKLFF. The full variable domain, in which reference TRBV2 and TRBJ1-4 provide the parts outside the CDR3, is EPEVTQTPSHQVTQMGQEVILRCVPISNHLYFYWYRQILGQKVEFLVSFYNNEISEKSEIFDDQFSVERPDGSNFTLKIRSTKLEDSAMYFCASSRTGWEEKLFFGSGTQLSVL.

The CDR3 nucleotides read TGTGCTAGTGGTTTGTGCGACAGAGCCCAACATAGCAATCAGCCCCAGCATTTT. Translated: CASGLCDRAQHSNQPQHF. The V and J genes are TRBV12-5 and TRBJ1-5, with TRBD1 as a possible D gene (5 bases). This CDR3 is built from 18 residues. Trimming shortened V by 2 bases and J by 0 bases, and 17 bases separated the two germline ends. Per the germline V gene, CDR1 is LGHNT and CDR2 is FRNRAP.

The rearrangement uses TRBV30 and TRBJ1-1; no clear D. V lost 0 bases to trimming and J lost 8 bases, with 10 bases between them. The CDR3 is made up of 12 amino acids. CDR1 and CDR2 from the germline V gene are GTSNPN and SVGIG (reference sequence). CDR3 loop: CAWSVLGREAFF. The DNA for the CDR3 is TGTGCCTGGAGTGTACTCGGCAGGGAAGCTTTCTTT.

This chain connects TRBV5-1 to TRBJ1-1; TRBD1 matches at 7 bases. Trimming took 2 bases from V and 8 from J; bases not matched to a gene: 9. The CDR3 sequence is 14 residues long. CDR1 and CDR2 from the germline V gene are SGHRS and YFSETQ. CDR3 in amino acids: CASSFGQAPIEAFF. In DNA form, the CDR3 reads TGCGCCAGCAGCTTCGGACAGGCCCCAATCGAAGCTTTCTTT.

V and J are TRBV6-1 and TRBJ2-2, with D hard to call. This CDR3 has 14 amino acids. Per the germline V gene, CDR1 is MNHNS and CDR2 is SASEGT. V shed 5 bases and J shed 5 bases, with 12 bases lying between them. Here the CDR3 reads CASSNNTQTGELFF. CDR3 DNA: TGTGCCAGCAGTAACAATACACAGACCGGGGAGCTGTTTTTT.

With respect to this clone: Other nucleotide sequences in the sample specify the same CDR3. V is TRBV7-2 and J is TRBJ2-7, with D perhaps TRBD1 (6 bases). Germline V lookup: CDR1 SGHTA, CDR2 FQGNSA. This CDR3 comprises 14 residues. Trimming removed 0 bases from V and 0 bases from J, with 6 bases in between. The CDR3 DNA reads TGTGCCAGCAGCTTAGCAGGGGGCTCCTACGAGCAGTACTTC. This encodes CASSLAGGSYEQYF. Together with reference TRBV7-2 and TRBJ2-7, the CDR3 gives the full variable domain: GAGVSQSPSNKVTEKGKDVELRCDPISGHTALYWYRQSLGQGLEFLIYFQGNSAPDKSGLPSDRFSAERTGGSVSTLTIQRTQQEDSAVYLCASSLAGGSYEQYFGPGTRLTVT.

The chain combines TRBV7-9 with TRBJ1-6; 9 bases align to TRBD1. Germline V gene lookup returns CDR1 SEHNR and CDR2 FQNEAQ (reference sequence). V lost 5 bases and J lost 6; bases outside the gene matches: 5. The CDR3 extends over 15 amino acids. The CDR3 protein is CASSRTGETNSPLHF. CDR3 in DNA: TGTGCCAGCAGCCGGACAGGGGAAACTAATTCACCCCTCCACTTT.

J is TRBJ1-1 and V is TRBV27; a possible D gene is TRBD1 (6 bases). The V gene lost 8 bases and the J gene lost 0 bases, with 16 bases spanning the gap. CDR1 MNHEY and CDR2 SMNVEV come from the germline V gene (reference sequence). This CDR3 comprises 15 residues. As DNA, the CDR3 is TGTGCCAGCGGTCAGGGGATTTTGATGAACACTGAAGCTTTCTTT. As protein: CASGQGILMNTEAFF.

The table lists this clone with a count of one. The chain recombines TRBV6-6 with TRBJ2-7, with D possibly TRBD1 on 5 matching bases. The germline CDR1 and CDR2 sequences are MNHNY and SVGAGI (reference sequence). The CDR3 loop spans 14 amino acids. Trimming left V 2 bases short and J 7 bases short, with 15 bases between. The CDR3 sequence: CASSYPDSQGEQYF. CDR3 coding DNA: TGTGCCAGCAGTTACCCCGACTCCCAGGGTGAGCAGTACTTC.

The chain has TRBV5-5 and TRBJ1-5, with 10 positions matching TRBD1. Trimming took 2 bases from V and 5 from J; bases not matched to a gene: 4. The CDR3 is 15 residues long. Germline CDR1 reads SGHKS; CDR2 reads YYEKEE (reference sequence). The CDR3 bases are TGTGCCAGCAGCTTTGGGACAGGGGACGATCAGCCCCAGCATTTT. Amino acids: CASSFGTGDDQPQHF.

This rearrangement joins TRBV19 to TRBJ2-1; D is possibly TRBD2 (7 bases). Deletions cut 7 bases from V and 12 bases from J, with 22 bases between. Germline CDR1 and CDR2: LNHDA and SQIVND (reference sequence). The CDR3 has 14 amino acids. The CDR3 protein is CASNGRGPRSGQFF. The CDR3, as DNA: TGTGCCAGTAATGGGCGGGGGCCGCGGAGTGGGCAGTTCTTC.

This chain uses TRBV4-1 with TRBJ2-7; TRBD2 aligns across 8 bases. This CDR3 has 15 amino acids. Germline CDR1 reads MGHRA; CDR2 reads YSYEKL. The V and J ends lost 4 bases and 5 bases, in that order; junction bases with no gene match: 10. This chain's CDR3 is CASSLGGGPPHEQYF. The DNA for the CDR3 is TGCGCCAGCAGCCTCGGGGGGGGGCCTCCTCACGAGCAGTACTTC.

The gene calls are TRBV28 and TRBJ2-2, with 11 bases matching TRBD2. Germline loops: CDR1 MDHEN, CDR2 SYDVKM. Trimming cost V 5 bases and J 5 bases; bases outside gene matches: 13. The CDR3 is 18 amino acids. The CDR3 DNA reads TGTGCCAGCAGTCCCGCGGGTAGCGGGGGGGCGGGGACCGGGGAGCTGTTTTTT. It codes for CASSPAGSGGAGTGELFF.